This T cell receptor beta chain was found in a study of blood T cell repertoires in COVID-19. Across the study: The cDNA or gDNA used as material had been derived from T cells, B-cell-depleted T cells, or PBMCs.

This CDR3 contains 15 residues. Germline values: CDR1 LGHDT, CDR2 YNNKEL (reference sequence). Trimming removed 3 bases from V and 7 bases from J, with 16 bases in between. Assay: immunoSEQ multiplex PCR; the TCRdb copy retains only in-frame clones and omits some. The sample carries just over 300,000 clones, approximately 85% recorded once. The TCR sequence derives from a young man who had recovered from COVID-19. The sample taken for sequencing was PBMCs or T cells enriched from blood (not recorded which). The rearrangement uses TRBV3-1 (or the pseudogene TRBV3-2) and TRBJ1-5, with a tentative D call TRBD1 (5 bases). The DNA for the CDR3 is TGTGCCAGCAGCCAGGCCCCGGGGGTGGGGCAGCCCCAGCATTTT. Encoded protein: CASSQAPGVGQPQHF.